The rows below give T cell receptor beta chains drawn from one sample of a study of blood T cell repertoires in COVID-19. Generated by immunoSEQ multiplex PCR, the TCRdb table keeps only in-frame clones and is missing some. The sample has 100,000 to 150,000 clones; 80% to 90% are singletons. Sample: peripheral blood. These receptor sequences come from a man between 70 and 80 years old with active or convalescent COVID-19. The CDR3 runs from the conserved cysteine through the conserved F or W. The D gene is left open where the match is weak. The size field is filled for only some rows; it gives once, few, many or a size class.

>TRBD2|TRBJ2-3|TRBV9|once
TGTGCCAGCAGCTTATCCGGGACTAGCTTTTTGACAGATACGCAGTATTTT
CASSLSGTSFLTDTQYF
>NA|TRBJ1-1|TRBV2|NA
TGTGCCAGCACGGGAATCCGTCGTGTAGACAAAGCTTTCTTT
CASTGIRRVDKAFF
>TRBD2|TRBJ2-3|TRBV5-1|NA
TGCGCCAGCAGCTTAGGGACTAGCGTGACAGATACGCAGTATTTT
CASSLGTSVTDTQYF
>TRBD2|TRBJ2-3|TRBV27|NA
TGTGCCAGCAGTTTATCGAACACAGGACTAGCCCAACAGTCGCAGTATTTT
CASSLSNTGLAQQSQYF
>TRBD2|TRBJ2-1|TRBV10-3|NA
TGTGCCATCACTAGCGGGACCTCTCCCAATGAGCAGTTCTTC
CAITSGTSPNEQFF
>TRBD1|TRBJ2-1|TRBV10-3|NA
TGTGCCATCAGTGAAGGCGCAGGGGGCGCCGAGCAGTTCTTC
CAISEGAGGAEQFF
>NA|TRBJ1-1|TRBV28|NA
TGTGCCAGCAGGCTAATGAACACTGAAGCTTTCTTT
CASRLMNTEAFF
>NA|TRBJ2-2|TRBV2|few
TGTGCCAGCAGCCCCCGGACAGCGAACACCGGGGAGCTGTTTTTT
CASSPRTANTGELFF
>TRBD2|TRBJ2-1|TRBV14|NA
TGTGCCAGCAGCCAAGTAATTGCTGCTAGCGGCCATGAGCAGTTCTTC
CASSQVIAASGHEQFF
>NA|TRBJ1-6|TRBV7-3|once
TGTGCCAGCAGCCCCTCCGGTGGACCCCTCCACTTT
CASSPSGGPLHF
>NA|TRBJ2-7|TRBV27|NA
TGTGCCAGCAGTTTCCCAGGGGAAGAGCAGTACTTC
CASSFPGEEQYF
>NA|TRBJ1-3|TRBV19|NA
TGTGCCAGTATTGAGGCAGGACTTCCCTGGCATGGAAACACCATATATTTT
CASIEAGLPWHGNTIYF
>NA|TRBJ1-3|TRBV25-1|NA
TGTGCCAGCACGGGCTCTGGAAACACCATATATTTT
CASTGSGNTIYF
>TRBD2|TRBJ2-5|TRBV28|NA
TGTGCCAGCAGTTCTCAAGCGGGAGGGCCTTTGAGCTCGGAGACCCAGTACTTC
CASSSQAGGPLSSETQYF
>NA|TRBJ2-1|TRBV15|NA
TGTGCCACCAGCTTCCCCCGCACTAATGAGCAGTTCTTC
CATSFPRTNEQFF
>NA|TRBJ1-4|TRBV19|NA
TGTGCCAGTAGTCGAGCAACTAATGAAAAACTGTTTTTT
CASSRATNEKLFF
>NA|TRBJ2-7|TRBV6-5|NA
TGTGCCAGCAGTTACTCGAACAGGGTCTACGAGCAGTACTTC
CASSYSNRVYEQYF
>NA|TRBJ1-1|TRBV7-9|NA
TGTGCCAGCAGCACACGGGACACCCAAAGGCGGACTGAAGCTTTCTTT
CASSTRDTQRRTEAFF
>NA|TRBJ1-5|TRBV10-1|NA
TGCGCCAGCAGCCCAACAGGGTGCAATCAGCCCCAGCATTTT
CASSPTGCNQPQHF